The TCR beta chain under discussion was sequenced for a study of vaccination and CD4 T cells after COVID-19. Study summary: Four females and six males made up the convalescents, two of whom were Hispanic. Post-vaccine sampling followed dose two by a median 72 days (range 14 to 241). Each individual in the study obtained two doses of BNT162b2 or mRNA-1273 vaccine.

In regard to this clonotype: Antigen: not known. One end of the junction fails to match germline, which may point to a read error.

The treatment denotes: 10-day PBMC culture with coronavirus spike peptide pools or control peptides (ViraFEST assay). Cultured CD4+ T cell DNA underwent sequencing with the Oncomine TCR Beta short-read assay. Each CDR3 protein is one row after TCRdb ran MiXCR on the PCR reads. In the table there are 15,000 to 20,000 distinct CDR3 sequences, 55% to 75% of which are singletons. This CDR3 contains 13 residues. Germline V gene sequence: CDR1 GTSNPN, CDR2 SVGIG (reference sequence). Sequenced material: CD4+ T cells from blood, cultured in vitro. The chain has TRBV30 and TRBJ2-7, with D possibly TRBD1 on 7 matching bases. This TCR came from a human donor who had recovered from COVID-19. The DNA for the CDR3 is TGTGCCTGGAGTCCAGGGGGGCGCGTTAGTCGGGACTTC. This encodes CAWSPGGRVSRDF.